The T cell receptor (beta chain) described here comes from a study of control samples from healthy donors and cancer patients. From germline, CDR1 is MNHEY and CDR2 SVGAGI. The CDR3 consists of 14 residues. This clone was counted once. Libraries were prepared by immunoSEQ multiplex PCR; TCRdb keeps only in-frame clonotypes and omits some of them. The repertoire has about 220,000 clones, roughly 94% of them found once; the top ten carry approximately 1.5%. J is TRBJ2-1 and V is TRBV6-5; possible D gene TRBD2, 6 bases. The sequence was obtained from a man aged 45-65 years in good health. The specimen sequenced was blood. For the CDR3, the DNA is TGTGCGCTTACGTCGGGACTTTCCTACAATGAGCAGTTCTTC. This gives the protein CALTSGLSYNEQFF.